This TCR beta chain is from a study of cytomegalovirus exposure and HLA in healthy donors. Study-wide context: Of all 400 or so donors who were genotyped, around 82% belonged to the Caucasian-associated ancestry cluster.

The sample holds one count of this clone. Its matching antigen is unknown. Study-level results: An analysis that came later showed most CMV-associated TCR beta chains appearing HLA-restricted. There were reportedly fewer N-insertions in an Asian-associated ancestry cluster than the approximately 630-donor mean, in a later analysis.

PCR involved 60 Vbeta and 13 Jbeta primers. Data came from immunoSEQ multiplex PCR; TCRdb stores just in-frame clones and leaves some out. The table has 150,000 to 200,000 clones, roughly 78% seen once. The sample taken for sequencing was PBMCs. This clonotype originated in a man between 40 and 49 years old in good health and CMV-seropositive.

The DNA for the CDR3 is TGTGCCAGCAGGTCCGGGACTGTTTATGGCTACACCTTC. The encoded protein is CASRSGTVYGYTF. The chain combines TRBV2 with TRBJ1-2, with D possibly matching TRBD1 (5 bases). The length of the CDR3 is 13 residues. CDR1 is SNHLY, CDR2 FYNNEI, per germline. Trimming stripped 6 bases from V and 5 bases from J, with 13 bases between. The full variable domain, rest sourced from reference TRBV2 and TRBJ1-2, is EPEVTQTPSHQVTQMGQEVILRCVPISNHLYFYWYRQILGQKVEFLVSFYNNEISEKSEIFDDQFSVERPDGSNFTLKIRSTKLEDSAMYFCASRSGTVYGYTFGSGTRLTVV.